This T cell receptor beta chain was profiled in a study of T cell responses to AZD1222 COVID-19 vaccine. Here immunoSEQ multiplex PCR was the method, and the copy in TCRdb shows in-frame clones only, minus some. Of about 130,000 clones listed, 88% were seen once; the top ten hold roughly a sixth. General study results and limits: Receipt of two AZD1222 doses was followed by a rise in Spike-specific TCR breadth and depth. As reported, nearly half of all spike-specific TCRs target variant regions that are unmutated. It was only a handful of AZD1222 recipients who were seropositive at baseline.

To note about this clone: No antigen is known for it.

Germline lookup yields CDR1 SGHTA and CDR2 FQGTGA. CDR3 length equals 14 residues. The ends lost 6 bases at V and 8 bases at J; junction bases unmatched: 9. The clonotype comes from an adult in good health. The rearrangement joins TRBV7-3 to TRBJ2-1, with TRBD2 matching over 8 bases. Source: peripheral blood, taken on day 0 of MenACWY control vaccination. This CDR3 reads CASSGGDSGDEQFF. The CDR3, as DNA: TGTGCCAGCAGTGGGGGAGATAGCGGGGATGAGCAGTTCTTC. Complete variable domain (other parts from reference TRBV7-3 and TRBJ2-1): GAGVSQTPSNKVTEKGKYVELRCDPISGHTALYWYRQSLGQGPEFLIYFQGTGAADDSGLPNDRFFAVRPEGSVSTLKIQRTERGDSAVYLCASSGGDSGDEQFFGPGTRLTVL.